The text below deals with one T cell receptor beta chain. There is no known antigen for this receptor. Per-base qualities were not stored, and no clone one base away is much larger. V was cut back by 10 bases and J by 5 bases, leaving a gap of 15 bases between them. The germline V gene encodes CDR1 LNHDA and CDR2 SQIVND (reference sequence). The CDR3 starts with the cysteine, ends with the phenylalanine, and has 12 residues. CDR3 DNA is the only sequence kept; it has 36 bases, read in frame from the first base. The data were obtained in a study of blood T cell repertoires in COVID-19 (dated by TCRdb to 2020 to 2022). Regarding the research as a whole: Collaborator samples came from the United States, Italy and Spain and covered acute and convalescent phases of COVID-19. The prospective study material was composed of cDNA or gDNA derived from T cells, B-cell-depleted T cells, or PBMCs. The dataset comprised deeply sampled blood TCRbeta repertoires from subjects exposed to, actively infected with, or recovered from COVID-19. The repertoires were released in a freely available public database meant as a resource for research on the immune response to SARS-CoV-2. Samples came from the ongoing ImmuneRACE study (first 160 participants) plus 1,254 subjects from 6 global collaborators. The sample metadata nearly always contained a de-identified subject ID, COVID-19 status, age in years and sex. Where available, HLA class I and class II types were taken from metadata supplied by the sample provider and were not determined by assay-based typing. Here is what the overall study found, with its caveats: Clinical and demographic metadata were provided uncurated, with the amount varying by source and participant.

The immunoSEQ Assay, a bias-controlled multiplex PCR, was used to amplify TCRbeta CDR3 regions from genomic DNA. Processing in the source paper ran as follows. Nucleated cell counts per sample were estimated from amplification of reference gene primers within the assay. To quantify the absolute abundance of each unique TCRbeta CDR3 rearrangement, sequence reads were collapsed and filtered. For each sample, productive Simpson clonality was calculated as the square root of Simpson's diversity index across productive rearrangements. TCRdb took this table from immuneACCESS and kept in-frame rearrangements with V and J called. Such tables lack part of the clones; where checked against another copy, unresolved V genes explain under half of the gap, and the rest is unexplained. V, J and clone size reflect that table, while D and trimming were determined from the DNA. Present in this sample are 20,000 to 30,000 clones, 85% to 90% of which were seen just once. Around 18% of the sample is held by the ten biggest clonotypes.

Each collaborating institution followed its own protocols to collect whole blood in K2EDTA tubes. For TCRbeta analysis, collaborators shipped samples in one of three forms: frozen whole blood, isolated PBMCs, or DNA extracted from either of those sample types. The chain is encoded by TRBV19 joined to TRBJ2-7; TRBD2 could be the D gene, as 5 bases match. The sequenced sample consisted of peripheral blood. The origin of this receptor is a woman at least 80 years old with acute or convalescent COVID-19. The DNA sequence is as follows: TGTGCCACCCTGCCGAGGGAAGACGAGCAGTACTTC. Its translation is CATLPREDEQYF.